This T cell receptor beta chain was profiled in a study of memory CD4+ T cells and cytomegalovirus serostatus. Original processing notes: Out-of-frame sequences were removed, leaving 2 million to 2.5 million distinct TCRbeta sequences. Profiled with immunoSEQ multiplex PCR; TCRdb holds only in-frame clones, not every one. V, J and clone size are taken as reported in that table, and D and trimming were inferred from the DNA itself. The sample yields 50,000 to 70,000 clones, around 85% seen once. General study points: Of 150 to 200 reported CMV TCRbeta sequences, under 70 were found in memory CD4+ repertoires.

CDR3 size: 15 residues. Trimming shortened V by 2 bases and J by 4 bases, and 13 bases separated the two germline ends. Germline loops: CDR1 SGHTS, CDR2 YDEGEE. As for this clone: The antigen is undetermined.

Single viable CD3+CD4+CD8-CD45RO+ cells were sorted as the memory CD4+ T cells. Serum IgG to CMV pp150, pp28, p38 and p52 defined serostatus. This clonotype originated in an adult in good health and CMV-seronegative. The specimen sequenced was memory CD4+ T cells from blood. The chain is built from TRBV5-8 and TRBJ1-5, with a weak D call TRBD1 (6 bases). The DNA of the CDR3 is TGTGCCAGCAGCTTTCAGGGGTCCATGAATCAGCCCCAGCATTTT. Amino acid sequence: CASSFQGSMNQPQHF. Variable domain in full (rest from reference TRBV5-8 and TRBJ1-5): EAGVTQSPTHLIKTRGQQATLRCSPISGHTSVYWYQQALGLGLQFLLWYDEGEERNRGNFPPRFSGRQFPNYSSELNVNALELEDSALYLCASSFQGSMNQPQHFGDGTRLSIL.